Listed below are T cell receptor beta chains from one sample, sequenced in a study of cytomegalovirus exposure and HLA in healthy donors. Method: immunoSEQ multiplex PCR; TCRdb's copy keeps in-frame clones and lacks some. This table holds around 140,000 clones, about 10% found once. The material sequenced was PBMCs. The receptors here all came from a woman in her 40s in good health and CMV-seropositive. Both conserved end residues are part of each CDR3. A D gene is named only where the DNA matches it firmly. Size is omitted from some rows. Given values are once, few, many or a class for expanded clones.

TGTGCCACCAGCAGAGAAACTGGCCGGGGGGATGAGCAGTTCTTC	CATSRETGRGDEQFF	TRBV15	TRBJ2-1	TRBD2	-
TGTGCCACCAGCACGTCCCGGGACAGGGGTTGGCAGCCCCAGCATTTT	CATSTSRDRGWQPQHF	TRBV15	TRBJ1-5	TRBD1	-
TGTGCCAGCAGCTTAGGGACAGGGAACACTGAAGCTTTCTTT	CASSLGTGNTEAFF	TRBV11-1	TRBJ1-1	TRBD1	few
TGTGCCAGCAGTGAACTCTACACTGAAGCTTTCTTT	CASSELYTEAFF	TRBV6-1	TRBJ1-1	-	few
TGTGCCAGCAGTTATCTCCCGCAGGGGCTCTCTGAAGAGCAGTACTTC	CASSYLPQGLSEEQYF	TRBV6-6	TRBJ2-7	-	-
TGCGCCAGCAGCCATATTGACAGTCCCTATGGCTACACCTTC	CASSHIDSPYGYTF	TRBV4-1	TRBJ1-2	-	few
TGCGCCAGCAGCGATCGACAGGGTTGGGAGACCCAGTACTTC	CASSDRQGWETQYF	TRBV5-1	TRBJ2-5	TRBD1	few
TGCAGTGTGTCGGACAGTTCGGCAGCTTTCTTT	CSVSDSSAAFF	TRBV20-1	TRBJ1-1	-	few
TGCGCCAGCAGTTCCGGGACAGGGTACGCCGGGGAGCTGTTTTTT	CASSSGTGYAGELFF	TRBV5-1	TRBJ2-2	TRBD1	-
TGCGCCAGCAGCCAAGACCCTCGGGGTCGGGGGAACACTGAAGCTTTCTTT	CASSQDPRGRGNTEAFF	TRBV4-1	TRBJ1-1	-	-
TGCAGCGTGCGCTACAATGAGCAGTTCTTC	CSVRYNEQFF	TRBV29-1	TRBJ2-1	-	few
TGTGCCAGCAGCCCACAGGGATTTAATGAAAAACTGTTTTTT	CASSPQGFNEKLFF	TRBV7-2	TRBJ1-4	-	-
TGCGCCAGCAGCACGGGGGACAGGGGGCCGGAGACCCAGTACTTC	CASSTGDRGPETQYF	TRBV5-1	TRBJ2-5	TRBD1	-
TGTGCCAGCAGTTACATACGACAGGTCAATGGGGGCTACACCTTC	CASSYIRQVNGGYTF	TRBV6-5	TRBJ1-2	-	few
TGTGCCAGCAGCTTAGGTCCTAGGGCAGGGCACGACGAGCAGTACTTC	CASSLGPRAGHDEQYF	TRBV7-6	TRBJ2-7	-	-
TGTGCCAGCAGCTTAGCGACTAGCGGGGGGGCAGAGACCCAGTACTTC	CASSLATSGGAETQYF	TRBV7-2	TRBJ2-5	TRBD2	-
TGTGCCAGCAGCTTGTATTCCACTGACACCGGGGAGCTGTTTTTT	CASSLYSTDTGELFF	TRBV5-4	TRBJ2-2	-	-
TGTGCCAGCCGCCCGGAGGGGACGAACACTGAAGCTTTCTTT	CASRPEGTNTEAFF	TRBV5-6	TRBJ1-1	-	few
TGTGCCAGCTCACTGACAGGGATCTATGGCTACACCTTC	CASSLTGIYGYTF	TRBV18	TRBJ1-2	TRBD1	few
TGCGCCAGCAGCACAACCCCCGGGACTATCCTCTACGAGCAGTACTTC	CASSTTPGTILYEQYF	TRBV5-1	TRBJ2-7	TRBD2	-
TGCGCCAGCAGCCCGACAGGGGGCCTATTCTATGGCTACACCTTC	CASSPTGGLFYGYTF	TRBV5-1	TRBJ1-2	TRBD1	-
TGTGCCAGTAGGCTAGGGGGACGGGTAACTGAAGCTTTCTTT	CASRLGGRVTEAFF	TRBV19	TRBJ1-1	-	-
TGTGCCAGCAGCTTAGGCTCGACAGGACCCTCCCTTAATGAAAAACTGTTTTTT	CASSLGSTGPSLNEKLFF	TRBV7-8	TRBJ1-4	-	-
TGTGCCAGCACCTCCCGACAGGGGGCTTCCTACGAGCAGTACTTC	CASTSRQGASYEQYF	TRBV7-2	TRBJ2-7	TRBD1	few
TGTGCCAGCAGTGGACCCCTGGCGGTCGCAGATACGCAGTATTTT	CASSGPLAVADTQYF	TRBV2	TRBJ2-3	-	-
TGTGCCAGCAGTTTACGCTGGCAGGGCGATCAGCCCCAGCATTTT	CASSLRWQGDQPQHF	TRBV27	TRBJ1-5	-	few
TGTGCCAGCAGGCATACAGGGGGGCATGAGCAGTTCTTC	CASRHTGGHEQFF	TRBV6-6	TRBJ2-1	TRBD1	-
TGTGCCAGCAGCTTAGATTTTCCTAGCACAGATACGCAGTATTTT	CASSLDFPSTDTQYF	TRBV11-2	TRBJ2-3	-	few
TGTGCCAGCAGTGGGCCTGGAAACACCATATATTTT	CASSGPGNTIYF	TRBV6-1	TRBJ1-3	-	few
TGCGCCAGCAGTAGCGGGGGGGACCGCACAGATACGCAGTATTTT	CASSSGGDRTDTQYF	TRBV5-1	TRBJ2-3	TRBD2	-
TGTGCCAGCAGTTCTTCCCGCTCTCGCGGCGGCACAGATACGCAGTATTTT	CASSSSRSRGGTDTQYF	TRBV27	TRBJ2-3	-	few
TGTGCCAGCAGCCCTCTGGACCGGGGTACGCAGTATTTT	CASSPLDRGTQYF	TRBV9	TRBJ2-3	-	-
TGTGCCAGCAGCGGACAGGGGGCAGGCGAGCAGTACTTC	CASSGQGAGEQYF	TRBV2	TRBJ2-7	TRBD1	few
TGTGCCAGCTTCCTGAGCTCTGGAAACACCATATATTTT	CASFLSSGNTIYF	TRBV6-1	TRBJ1-3	-	-
TGTGCCAGCACCAGGGGGCAGGGTTACGAGCAGTACTTC	CASTRGQGYEQYF	TRBV7-9	TRBJ2-7	TRBD1	few
TGTGCCAGCAGCTTAGCGTATAGGACAGGGGGCATTATGATCAATCAGCCCCAGCATTTT	CASSLAYRTGGIMINQPQHF	TRBV7-2	TRBJ1-5	TRBD1	many
TGCGCCAGCAGCTACACGAACACTGAAGCTTTCTTT	CASSYTNTEAFF	TRBV5-1	TRBJ1-1	-	-
TGTGCCAGTAGTCAGCTAGGTACAGATACGCAGTATTTT	CASSQLGTDTQYF	TRBV19	TRBJ2-3	-	-
TGTGCTAGTGGTTTGGCCACTTTTAGCACAGATACGCAGTATTTT	CASGLATFSTDTQYF	TRBV12-5	TRBJ2-3	-	few
TGCGCTAGTGGCCCCCCCAGGGGGAACACCGGGGAGCTGTTTTTT	CASGPPRGNTGELFF	TRBV12-5	TRBJ2-2	-	few
TGTGCCAGCAGCGTAAGGGGTACGGGTGAAGCTTTCTTT	CASSVRGTGEAFF	TRBV9	TRBJ1-1	-	-